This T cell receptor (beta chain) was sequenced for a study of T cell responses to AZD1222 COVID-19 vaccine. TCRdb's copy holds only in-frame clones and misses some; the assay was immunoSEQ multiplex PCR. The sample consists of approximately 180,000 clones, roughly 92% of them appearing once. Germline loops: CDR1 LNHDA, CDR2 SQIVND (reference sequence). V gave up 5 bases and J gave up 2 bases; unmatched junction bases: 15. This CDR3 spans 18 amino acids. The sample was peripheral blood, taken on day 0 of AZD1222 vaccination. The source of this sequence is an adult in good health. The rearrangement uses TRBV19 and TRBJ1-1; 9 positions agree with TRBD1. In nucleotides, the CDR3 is TGTGCCAGTAGTCTTACTCCGGGACAGGGCGGTTTCAACACTGAAGCTTTCTTT. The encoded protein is CASSLTPGQGGFNTEAFF. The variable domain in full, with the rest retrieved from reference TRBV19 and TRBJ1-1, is DGGITQSPKYLFRKEGQNVTLSCEQNLNHDAMYWYRQDPGQGLRLIYYSQIVNDFQKGDIAEGYSVSREKKESFPLTVTSAQKNPTAFYLCASSLTPGQGGFNTEAFFGQGTRLTVV.